These 3 T cell receptor beta chains came from one sample sequenced in a study of neurological immune-mediated disorders. In TCRdb, the 5' RACE reads were re-called with MiXCR into one record per CDR3 protein. The sample has around 61,000 distinct CDR3 sequences, roughly 5% seen once. Sequenced sample: PBMCs. The source is a human donor with multiple sclerosis. The donor label of this sample is uncertain.

The count of this clonotype is one. Germline is not matched at one junction end, which may reflect a read error. V and J are TRBV10-3 and TRBJ2-3; possibly TRBD2 for D (5 bases). CDR1 and CDR2 (germline): ENHRY, SYGVKD. The length of the CDR3 is 16 residues. The CDR3 nucleotides are TGTGCCATTAGTGTTCGCGGGTCTGCTAGCACAGATACGCAGTATTTT. Its translation is CAISVRGSASTDTQYF.

A word on this clonotype: An end of the junction differs from the germline gene, which may be a read error. V and J are TRBV5-6 and TRBJ2-2; either TRBD1 or TRBD2 may fit D (5 bases each). Looked up from germline, CDR1 is SGHDT and CDR2 is YYEEEE. The CDR3 extends over 13 amino acids. In DNA form, the CDR3 reads TGTGCCAACAGCTTGGGGGACACCGGGGAGCTGTTTTTT. Translated: CANSLGDTGELFF.

Many counts were recorded for this clonotype. The chain is built from TRBV7-9 and TRBJ2-1; D is undetermined. Trimming shortened V by 1 base and J by 4 bases, and 11 bases separated the two germline ends. Per the germline V gene, CDR1 is SEHNR and CDR2 is FQNEAQ (reference sequence). The CDR3 extends over 15 amino acids. Written as DNA, the CDR3 is TGTGCCAGCAGCTTAGGGTCGGGCCTTTACAATGAGCAGTTCTTC. Its translation is CASSLGSGLYNEQFF. Filled out from reference TRBV7-9 and TRBJ2-1, the complete variable domain reads DTGVSQNPRHKITKRGQNVTFRCDPISEHNRLYWYRQTLGQGPEFLTYFQNEAQLEKSRLLSDRFSAERPKGSFSTLEIQRTEQGDSAMYLCASSLGSGLYNEQFFGPGTRLTVL.